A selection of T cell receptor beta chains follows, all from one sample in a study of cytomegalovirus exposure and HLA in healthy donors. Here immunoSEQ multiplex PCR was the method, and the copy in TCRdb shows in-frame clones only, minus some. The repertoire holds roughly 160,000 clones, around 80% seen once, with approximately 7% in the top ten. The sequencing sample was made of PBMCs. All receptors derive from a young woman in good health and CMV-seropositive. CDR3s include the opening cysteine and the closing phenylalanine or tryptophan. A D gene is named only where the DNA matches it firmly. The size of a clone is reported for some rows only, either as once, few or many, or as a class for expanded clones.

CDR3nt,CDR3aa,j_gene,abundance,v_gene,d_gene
TGTGCTAGTGGTTTGGTACTGCTGGGGCCACGTAGCAATCAGCCCCAGCATTTT,CASGLVLLGPRSNQPQHF,TRBJ1-5,-,TRBV12-5,-
TGTGCCAGCAGCGTAGCTACCCGAACCACCCTCTACGAGCAGTACTTC,CASSVATRTTLYEQYF,TRBJ2-7,-,TRBV9,-
TGTGCCAGCAGCTTAGACAGAGAGGGAGATACGCAGTATTTT,CASSLDREGDTQYF,TRBJ2-3,-,TRBV7-8,-
TGTGCCAGCAGCCAAGGAGACATAAAAAAAAGAACTGAAGCTTTCTTT,CASSQGDIKKRTEAFF,TRBJ1-1,-,TRBV4-2,-
TGTGCCAGCAGCGAAACAGGAGTCGACGGCTACACCTTC,CASSETGVDGYTF,TRBJ1-2,once,TRBV5-6,-
TGTGCCAGCAGCCTGGGACAGGGGACCACTGAAGCTTTCTTT,CASSLGQGTTEAFF,TRBJ1-1,-,TRBV7-9,TRBD1
TGTGCCGGATCCGGGACTAGCGGTTCGGATGAGCAGTTCTTC,CAGSGTSGSDEQFF,TRBJ2-1,-,TRBV6-1,TRBD2
TGTGCCAGCAGTGGGGGGGAGGAGGTCTATGGCTACACCTTC,CASSGGEEVYGYTF,TRBJ1-2,few,TRBV25-1,-
TGTGCCAGCAGTTTCTGGGGCGGGGGGGCTGGTAGCACAGATACGCAGTATTTT,CASSFWGGGAGSTDTQYF,TRBJ2-3,-,TRBV27,TRBD2
TGTGCCAGCAGCGATCAGGGACTAGCTTACAATGAGCAGTTCTTC,CASSDQGLAYNEQFF,TRBJ2-1,-,TRBV9,TRBD2
TGTGCCAGCAGCTTAGCGGGACAATTTGAAAAACTGTTTTTT,CASSLAGQFEKLFF,TRBJ1-4,-,TRBV7-9,-
TGTGCCAGCAGTAACCGAGGGCATCCTCTCTATGGCTACACCTTC,CASSNRGHPLYGYTF,TRBJ1-2,-,TRBV6-5,-
TGTTCCATCCCGGGACTATCGGAGAGTGAGCAGTTCTTC,CSIPGLSESEQFF,TRBJ2-1,-,TRBV7-9,TRBD2
TGTGCCAGAAGCTTGGAGACCCATAGTCCGGGAGACCCAATCGACACTGAAGCTTTCTTT,CARSLETHSPGDPIDTEAFF,TRBJ1-1,-,TRBV5-3,-
TGTGCCAGCGCCGTAGACGACAGGACCTCGCAGTATTTT,CASAVDDRTSQYF,TRBJ2-3,once,TRBV2,-
TGTGCCAGCAGCCTTGGGGGGGGACGCACCTACGAGCAGTACTTC,CASSLGGGRTYEQYF,TRBJ2-7,-,TRBV9,TRBD2
TGTGCCAGCAGCTTGTATGAGGGCGGCTATGGCTACACCTTC,CASSLYEGGYGYTF,TRBJ1-2,-,TRBV5-8,-